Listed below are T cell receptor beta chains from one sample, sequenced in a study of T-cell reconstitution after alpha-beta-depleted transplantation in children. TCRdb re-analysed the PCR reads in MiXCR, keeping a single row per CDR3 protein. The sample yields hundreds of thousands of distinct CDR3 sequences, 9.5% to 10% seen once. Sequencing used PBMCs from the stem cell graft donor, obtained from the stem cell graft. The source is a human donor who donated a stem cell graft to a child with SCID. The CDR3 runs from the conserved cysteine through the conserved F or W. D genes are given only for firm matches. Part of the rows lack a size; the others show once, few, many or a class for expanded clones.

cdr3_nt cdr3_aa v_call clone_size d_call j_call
TGCGCCAGCAGTGAGTCGGGGACCACAGATACGCAGTATTTT CASSESGTTDTQYF TRBV10-1 many - TRBJ2-3
TGTGCCAGCAGCTTAGTCCGGGAAAGAGAGACCCAGTACTTC CASSLVRERETQYF TRBV7-9 many - TRBJ2-5
TGTGCCAGCAGCCCCCAGGCAGACAGAGATACGCAGTATTTT CASSPQADRDTQYF TRBV7-3 few - TRBJ2-3
TGTGCCACCGCACAGGGCTACGAGCAGTACTTC CATAQGYEQYF TRBV10-3 many - TRBJ2-7
TGTGCCAGCACCCTGTCGACAGTGAACACTGAAGCTTTCTTT CASTLSTVNTEAFF TRBV5-5 - - TRBJ1-1
TGCGCCAGCAGCTTGGAGCCAGGGACCACAGATACGCAGTATTTT CASSLEPGTTDTQYF TRBV5-1 few - TRBJ2-3
TGTGCCAGCAGTTACTCGGCATTGGGGTTAGGGCATCGGTACGAGCAGTACTTC CASSYSALGLGHRYEQYF TRBV6-5 - - TRBJ2-7
TGTGCCAGCAGTTTAAGGGGAGAGGGGTTCTTC CASSLRGEGFF TRBV12-3/TRBV12-4 few - TRBJ2-1
TGTGCCAGCAGTTACTCGTCAGGCCTGGAAACACCCCTCCACTTT CASSYSSGLETPLHF TRBV6-5 - - TRBJ1-6
TGTGCCAGCAGCTTGGTTAGCCCGCCAGATACGCAGTATTTT CASSLVSPPDTQYF TRBV5-4 - - TRBJ2-3
TGCGCCAGCAGCCAAGTTGCAATGTGGACTGAAGCTTTCTTT CASSQVAMWTEAFF TRBV4-1 - - TRBJ1-1
TGTGCCACCAGCAGGGATCCAGCGCGCGAGCAGTACTTC CATSRDPAREQYF TRBV15 few - TRBJ2-7
TGCAGTGCTAGAGATCAAGGCAGACCAGACTACGAGCAGTACTTC CSARDQGRPDYEQYF TRBV20-1 - - TRBJ2-7
TGCGCCAGCAGCTTGTATGAGGGGGCGAGGGCCGGGGAGCTGTTTTTT CASSLYEGARAGELFF TRBV5-1 - TRBD1 TRBJ2-2
TGTGCCAGCAGCGGACAGGGGTCCTCTGGAAACACCATATATTTT CASSGQGSSGNTIYF TRBV2 - TRBD1 TRBJ1-3
TGTGCCACCAGTGACGCCGGGACTAACTATGGCTACACCTTC CATSDAGTNYGYTF TRBV24-1 few - TRBJ1-2
TGTGCCAGCAGCCAACCTTGGACAGGGGCGACCGGGGAGCTGTTTTTT CASSQPWTGATGELFF TRBV14 few TRBD1 TRBJ2-2
TGCGCCAGCAGCTTATCCGAACAGGGTCCAGAGACCCAGTACTTC CASSLSEQGPETQYF TRBV5-1 few - TRBJ2-5
TGTGCCAGCATTGACAGGGTGGGCCAGCCCCAGCATTTT CASIDRVGQPQHF TRBV12-3/TRBV12-4 - TRBD1 TRBJ1-5
TGTGCCAGCAGTTACTCGGGGCAGGATTATAGCAATCAGCCCCAGCATTTT CASSYSGQDYSNQPQHF TRBV6-5 - - TRBJ1-5
TGCGCCAGCAGCTCACAGGGGACGCTGGGGACCCAAGAGACCCAGTACTTC CASSSQGTLGTQETQYF TRBV5-1 few TRBD1 TRBJ2-5
TGTGCCAGCAGAGACAGGGCCTTTAACTATGGCTACACCTTC CASRDRAFNYGYTF TRBV12-3/TRBV12-4 many TRBD1 TRBJ1-2
TGCGCCAGCAGCCCGGGGGGGACAGGGCCCAACACCGGGGAGCTGTTTTTT CASSPGGTGPNTGELFF TRBV5-1 - - TRBJ2-2
TGTGCCAGCAGCTTAGAGGACTATGGAGCCAACGTCCTGACTTTC CASSLEDYGANVLTF TRBV11-1 - - TRBJ2-6
TGTGCCAGCAGGGGTCTTGGGACAGCCCAAAAAGGCTATGGCTACACCTTC CASRGLGTAQKGYGYTF TRBV7-2 - TRBD1 TRBJ1-2
TGTGCCAGCAGCTTTGACGGATACAATGAGCAGTTCTTC CASSFDGYNEQFF TRBV9 - - TRBJ2-1
TGTGCCAGCAGCGTGGACATATTTGGTGGCTACACCTTC CASSVDIFGGYTF TRBV9 - - TRBJ1-2